This T cell receptor beta chain was retrieved from a study of post-analysis software for immune sequencing data. Study findings and constraints: The five TRBV segments detected at higher frequency in patients than in controls included TRBV5-6, TRBV5-1 and TRBV20-1.

This clonotype has only one observation. The target antigen is unknown. Since the CDR3 does not end with the conserved phenylalanine or tryptophan, this likely comes from a read error. Unique molecular identifiers were built into the TCR beta cDNA libraries. It was from roughly 1 to 10 million T cells that some 460,000 cDNA molecules came. MiXCR was run by TCRdb on the PCR reads, yielding one entry per CDR3 protein. Of about 820,000 distinct CDR3 sequences in the sample, roughly 50% were seen once. V was clipped by 5 bases and J by 11 bases; unmatched bases: 8. The CDR3 has 12 amino acids. The receptor was isolated from a girl between 10 and 17 years old with multiple sclerosis. V gene TRBV12-3 or TRBV12-4 combines with J gene TRBJ2-5; 7 bases agree with TRBD2. Sequencing input: blood. For the CDR3, the DNA is TGTGCCAGCAGTCTCCGGAAGCGGGAACAGTACTGC. This codes for CASSLRKREQYC.